Below are 25 T cell receptor beta chains sequenced from a single sample in a study of CD8 T cells in Susac syndrome. Random hexamers served to reverse transcribe roughly 0.5 to 1 ug RNA. Using its own MiXCR run on the immunoSEQ multiplex PCR reads, TCRdb lists one record per CDR3 protein. Of around 300,000 distinct CDR3 sequences detected, about 82% appear once; the ten largest clones hold 0.2% to 0.25%. Sequenced material: CD8+ T cells from PBMCs. The source is a human donor with multiple sclerosis.

This chain connects TRBV27 to TRBJ1-2, with D maybe TRBD1 (5 bases). Germline loops: CDR1 MNHEY, CDR2 SMNVEV (reference sequence). The CDR3 runs to 16 residues. V dropped 6 bases and J dropped 0 bases, with 17 bases sitting between them. CDR3 region: CASSHGGERPNYGYTF. DNA of the CDR3: TGTGCCAGCAGCCATGGGGGGGAGAGGCCTAACTATGGCTACACCTTC.

The chain uses TRBV28 and TRBJ1-5; D is unclear. The CDR3 runs 13 residues. V gave up 3 bases and J gave up 7 bases, with 10 bases separating them. Germline assignment: CDR1 MDHEN and CDR2 SYDVKM. This chain's CDR3 is CASSFFSGQPQHF. The CDR3 bases are TGTGCCAGCAGTTTCTTTTCGGGCCAGCCCCAGCATTTT.

V gene TRBV4-3 combines with J gene TRBJ2-3; TRBD2 aligns across 10 bases. J was trimmed by 3 bases and V by 4 bases; bases with no gene match: 7. CDR1 LGHNA and CDR2 YSLEER come from the germline V gene. The CDR3 runs 16 residues. Here the CDR3 reads CASSPEEREGTDTQYF. CDR3 coding DNA: TGCGCCAGCAGCCCCGAGGAGCGGGAGGGAACAGATACGCAGTATTTT.

Here the CDR3 DNA reads TGTGCCAGCAGTTTAGGAAAGGGCGGAGAAAAACTGTTTTTT. This gives the protein CASSLGKGGEKLFF. V and J are TRBV6-5 and TRBJ1-4; D remains unclear. Germline V gene sequence: CDR1 MNHEY, CDR2 SVGAGI. The CDR3 is made up of 14 amino acids. Trimming took off 4 bases at V and 8 bases at J, with 14 bases between the two ends.

This clonotype was seen once. CDR3 protein: CASRRTSGAYNEQFF. In DNA, the CDR3 is TGTGCCAGCAGAAGGACTAGCGGGGCATACAATGAGCAGTTCTTC. V is TRBV6-2 or TRBV6-3 and J is TRBJ2-1; 12 nucleotides agree with TRBD2. Germline V gene data show CDR1 as MNHEY and CDR2 as SVGEGT. V trimming: 6 bases; J trimming: 4 bases; junction bases outside the gene matches: 4. CDR3 length: 15 residues.

The chain employs TRBV19 and TRBJ1-5; TRBD1 is a possible D gene (5 bases). CDR1 and CDR2 from the germline V gene are LNHDA and SQIVND (reference sequence). The CDR3 is 14 amino acids. Trimming shortened V by 4 bases and J by 4 bases, and 11 bases separated the two germline ends. DNA for the CDR3: TGTGCCAGTAGTAAGCCGGGACTTAATCAGCCCCAGCATTTT. It codes for CASSKPGLNQPQHF.

The chain employs TRBV7-7 and TRBJ2-3, with 11 bases identical to TRBD2. The CDR3 is 15 residues long. V shed 5 bases and J 4 bases; nucleotides not matched to a gene: 5. Germline V gene sequence: CDR1 SSHAT, CDR2 FNYEAQ (reference sequence). The CDR3 DNA reads TGTGCCAGCAGCCTTAGCGGGAGGGCCGCAGATACGCAGTATTTT. Its translation is CASSLSGRAADTQYF.

V usage is TRBV6-5 and J usage is TRBJ2-5; D unclear. The V end was cut by 0 bases, the J end by 4 bases, with 12 bases between. The CDR3 contains 15 residues. Looked up from germline, CDR1 is MNHEY and CDR2 is SVGAGI. The DNA for the CDR3 is TGTGCCAGCAGTTACTCGTCCGGGCGAGGAGAGACCCAGTACTTC. Translation: CASSYSSGRGETQYF.

The chain recombines TRBV28 with TRBJ2-7; 8 bases align to TRBD1. From germline, CDR1 is MDHEN and CDR2 SYDVKM. J was trimmed by 4 bases and V by 7 bases; bases with no gene match: 15. The CDR3 has 16 amino acids. The CDR3 bases are TGTGCCAGCACCCTTACACCCGGGACAGGAAATTACGAGCAGTACTTC. Protein: CASTLTPGTGNYEQYF. Using reference TRBV28 and TRBJ2-7 for the parts outside the CDR3, the full variable domain is DVKVTQSSRYLVKRTGEKVFLECVQDMDHENMFWYRQDPGLGLRLIYFSYDVKMKEKGDIPEGYSVSREKKERFSLILESASTNQTSMYLCASTLTPGTGNYEQYFGPGTRLTVT.

The V gene is TRBV4-1, the J gene TRBJ1-2; D is unresolved. The CDR3 is made up of 16 amino acids. Trimming took 1 base from V and 2 from J, leaving 14 bases between them. Per germline, CDR1 MGHRA and CDR2 YSYEKL. The CDR3 bases are TGCGCCAGCAGCCAAGGAGGGAGCATTATAAACTATGGCTACACCTTC. Protein product: CASSQGGSIINYGYTF.

This clonotype was found once. The rearrangement joins TRBV20-1 to TRBJ1-1, with D unresolved. The length of the CDR3 is 12 residues. Trimming stripped 1 base from V and 1 base from J, with 4 bases between. Germline CDR1 is DFQATT and CDR2 is SNEGSKA (reference sequence). The chain's CDR3 is CSARAGNTEAFF. The CDR3 DNA sequence: TGCAGTGCTAGAGCAGGGAACACTGAAGCTTTCTTT.

The chain uses TRBV29-1 and TRBJ2-1, with 7 bases aligning to TRBD1. This CDR3 region has 13 residues. Germline V gives CDR1 SQVTM, CDR2 ANQGSEA. The V segment lost 7 bases and the J segment 7 bases; nucleotides outside the gene matches: 10. The CDR3 region is CSDTTGPWNEQFF. The CDR3 DNA reads TGCAGCGATACGACAGGGCCCTGGAATGAGCAGTTCTTC.

The chain employs TRBV12-3 or TRBV12-4 and TRBJ2-1; 9 nucleotides agree with TRBD2. The CDR3 length is 15 residues. J lost 6 bases, V lost 4 bases, and 7 bases had no gene match. The CDR3 nucleotides read TGTGCCAGCAGTTCCCTCGCGGGAGGGGGCAATGAGCAGTTCTTC. Its protein product is CASSSLAGGGNEQFF.

In regard to this clonotype: At one of its ends the junction is not consistent with the germline gene, which may arise from a read error. DNA of the CDR3: TGTGCCAGCGGTTTTGGGGGCACTGGGGCCAACGTCCTGACTTTC. This translates into CASGFGGTGANVLTF. This rearrangement joins TRBV12-3 or TRBV12-4 to TRBJ2-6; TRBD1 is a possible D gene (6 bases). The CDR3 spans 15 residues.

V and J are TRBV2 and TRBJ2-7, with D perhaps assigned TRBD1 or TRBD2 (6 bases each). Trimming took off 6 bases at V and 4 bases at J, with 10 bases between the two ends. This CDR3 is 12 amino acids long. Germline V gene sequence: CDR1 SNHLY, CDR2 FYNNEI. The CDR3 is CASRGGPYEQYF. DNA for the CDR3: TGTGCCAGCAGAGGGGGGCCTTACGAGCAGTACTTC. The whole variable domain, filled in from reference TRBV2 and TRBJ2-7, reads EPEVTQTPSHQVTQMGQEVILRCVPISNHLYFYWYRQILGQKVEFLVSFYNNEISEKSEIFDDQFSVERPDGSNFTLKIRSTKLEDSAMYFCASRGGPYEQYFGPGTRLTVT.

The genes are TRBV12-5 and TRBJ1-5; 7 bases match TRBD1. CDR1 and CDR2 (germline): LGHNT, FRNRAP. V was pared by 2 bases and J by 3 bases, with 10 bases of the junction left unmatched. The CDR3 length is 17 residues. For the CDR3, the DNA is TGTGCTAGTGGTTTGCGCAAAATACAGGGGCACAATCAGCCCCAGCATTTT. Translated, it gives CASGLRKIQGHNQPQHF.

The chain couples TRBV27 to TRBJ1-2; D not certain. In germline, CDR1 is MNHEY, CDR2 SMNVEV (reference sequence). The germline V and J ends were trimmed by 3 bases and 0 bases, with 8 bases remaining between them. This CDR3 is 14 amino acids long. CDR3 sequence reads: CASSLGIPNYGYTF. CDR3 nucleotide sequence: TGTGCCAGCAGTTTGGGAATACCTAACTATGGCTACACCTTC.

This chain joins TRBV5-4 and TRBJ2-5; D is uncertain. CDR1 is SGHNT and CDR2 is YYREEE in the germline V gene (reference sequence). V was cut by 4 bases and J by 2 bases, with 6 bases left in between. The CDR3 loop spans 12 amino acids. As DNA, the CDR3 is TGTGCCAGCAGCGACGCTCAAGAGACCCAGTACTTC. Translation gives CASSDAQETQYF. The complete variable domain, with remaining parts taken from reference TRBV5-4 and TRBJ2-5, reads ETGVTQSPTHLIKTRGQQVTLRCSSQSGHNTVSWYQQALGQGPQFIFQYYREEENGRGNFPPRFSGLQFPNYSSELNVNALELDDSALYLCASSDAQETQYFGPGTRLLVL.

The CDR3 loop is CASSSGTSVYNEQFF. The CDR3 region has the DNA TGTGCCAGCAGTTCCGGGACTAGCGTCTACAATGAGCAGTTCTTC. The chain uses TRBV27 and TRBJ2-1; 10 bases line up with TRBD2. The CDR3 runs 15 residues. Germline V gene lookup returns CDR1 MNHEY and CDR2 SMNVEV (reference sequence). J was trimmed by 3 bases and V by 4 bases; bases with no gene match: 3.

The V gene is TRBV4-1, the J gene TRBJ2-1; D tentatively reads TRBD1 or TRBD2 (5 bases each). Germline assignment: CDR1 MGHRA and CDR2 YSYEKL. Trimming took off 3 bases at V and 4 bases at J, with 16 bases between the two ends. The CDR3 has 16 amino acids. The CDR3 DNA reads TGCGCCAGCAGCCAGGGGCGGGCTAGGGCATACAATGAGCAGTTCTTC. As protein: CASSQGRARAYNEQFF.

The rearrangement links TRBV19 to TRBJ2-1; no clear D gene. Germline lookup yields CDR1 LNHDA and CDR2 SQIVND (reference sequence). The CDR3 sequence is 13 residues long. V lost 0 bases and J 2 bases, leaving 2 bases between the germline ends. In DNA, the CDR3 is TGTGCCAGTAGTATAGATGCCTACAATGAGCAGTTCTTC. This translates into CASSIDAYNEQFF.

The genes are TRBV27 and TRBJ2-5, with 7 nucleotides matching TRBD1. CDR3 length: 13 amino acids. V gave up 8 bases and J gave up 3 bases; unmatched junction bases: 6. CDR1 is MNHEY and CDR2 is SMNVEV in the germline V gene (reference sequence). CDR3 sequence (DNA): TGTGCCAGCGGGACAGTGCTGGAAGAGACCCAGTACTTC. Translating it yields CASGTVLEETQYF.

A remark on this clonotype: The junction differs from germline at one of its ends, possibly a read error. The chain recombines TRBV11-1 with TRBJ1-5; D not resolved. The germline V gene has CDR1 SGHAT and CDR2 FQDESV (reference sequence). CDR3 size: 12 residues. CDR3 nucleotides: TGTGCCGGCAGCTTATTGGGTAGAGCCCAGCATTTT. Protein sequence: CAGSLLGRAQHF.

The chain recombines TRBV30 with TRBJ1-4; no definite D call. The CDR3 loop spans 12 amino acids. Germline-derived CDR1 and CDR2 are GTSNPN and SVGIG (reference sequence). V lost 0 bases and J lost 6, with 5 bases in between. The CDR3 DNA follows: TGTGCCTGGAGTGTAGGAGATGAAAAACTGTTTTTT. It yields the protein CAWSVGDEKLFF.

The chain is built from TRBV11-2 and TRBJ2-7, with D possibly TRBD2 on 5 matching bases. The CDR3 consists of 13 residues. The germline V gene has CDR1 SGHAT and CDR2 FQNNGV. V lost 3 bases, J lost 3 bases, and 9 bases lay in between. This CDR3 reads CASSFPGNYEQYF. Here the CDR3 DNA reads TGTGCCAGCAGCTTTCCGGGAAACTACGAGCAGTACTTC.